This entry features one T cell receptor beta chain sequence. The data originate from a study of PD-L1 blockade in urothelial cancer. As to time point: pretreatment peripheral blood. The table came from immunoSEQ multiplex PCR; TCRdb's copy has only in-frame clones and leaves some out. The data contain 95,000 to 100,000 clones, about nine tenths of them singletons. V was trimmed by 5 bases and J by 2 bases, leaving 13 bases between them. Germline-derived CDR1 and CDR2 are SGHKS and YYEKEE (reference sequence). This CDR3 contains 15 residues. This sequence originates from a man in his sixties with urothelial cancer. Sequences were derived from PBMCs, sampled around atezolizumab (anti-PD-L1) treatment. The rearrangement uses TRBV5-5 and TRBJ1-4, with a possible D match to TRBD1 (5 bases). In nucleotides, the CDR3 is TGTGCCAGCAGTACCCCCGGGGGTACTAATGAAAAACTGTTTTTT. Residues: CASSTPGGTNEKLFF.